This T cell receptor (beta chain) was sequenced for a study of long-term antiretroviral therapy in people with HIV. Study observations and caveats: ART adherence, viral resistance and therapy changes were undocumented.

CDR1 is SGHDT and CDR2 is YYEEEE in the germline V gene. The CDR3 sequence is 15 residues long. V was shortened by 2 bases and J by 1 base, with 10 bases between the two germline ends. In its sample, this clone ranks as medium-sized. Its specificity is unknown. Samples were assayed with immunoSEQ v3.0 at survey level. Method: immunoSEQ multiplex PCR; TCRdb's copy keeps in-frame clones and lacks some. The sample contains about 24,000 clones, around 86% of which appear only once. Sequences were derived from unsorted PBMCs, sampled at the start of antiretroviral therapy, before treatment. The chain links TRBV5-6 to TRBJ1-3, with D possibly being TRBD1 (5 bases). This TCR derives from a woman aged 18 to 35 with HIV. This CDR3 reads CASSLQAFSGNTIYF. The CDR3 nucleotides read TGTGCCAGCAGCTTACAGGCTTTTTCTGGAAACACCATATATTTT.